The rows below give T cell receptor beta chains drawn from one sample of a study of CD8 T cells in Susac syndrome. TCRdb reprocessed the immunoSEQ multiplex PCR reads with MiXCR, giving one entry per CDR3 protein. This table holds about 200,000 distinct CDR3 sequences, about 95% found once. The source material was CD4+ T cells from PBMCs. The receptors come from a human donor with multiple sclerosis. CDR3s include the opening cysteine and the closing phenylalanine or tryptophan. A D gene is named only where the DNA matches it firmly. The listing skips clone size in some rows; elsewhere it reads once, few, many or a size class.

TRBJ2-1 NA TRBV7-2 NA CASSFGWSNEQFF TGTGCCAGCAGCTTCGGGTGGAGCAATGAGCAGTTCTTC
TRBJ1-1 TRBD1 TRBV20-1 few CLGQGGTEAFF TGCCTTGGACAGGGGGGGACTGAAGCTTTCTTT
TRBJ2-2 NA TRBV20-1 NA CSARDQGTGTGELFF TGCAGTGCTAGAGATCAGGGGACTGGCACCGGGGAGCTGTTTTTT
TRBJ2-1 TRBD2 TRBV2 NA CASRGLAGAYNEQFF TGTGCCAGCAGAGGACTAGCGGGGGCCTACAATGAGCAGTTCTTC
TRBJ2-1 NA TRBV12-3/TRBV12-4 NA CASSLRPNEQFF TGTGCCAGCAGTTTAAGGCCCAATGAGCAGTTCTTC
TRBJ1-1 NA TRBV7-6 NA CASSLAGANTEAFF TGTGCCAGCAGCTTAGCTGGGGCGAACACTGAAGCTTTCTTT
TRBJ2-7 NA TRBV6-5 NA CASSTGSYEQYF TGTGCCAGCTCTACAGGCTCCTACGAGCAGTACTTC
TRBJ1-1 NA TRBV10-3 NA CAIRRDGAMNTEAFF TGTGCCATCAGGCGGGACGGTGCCATGAACACTGAAGCTTTCTTT
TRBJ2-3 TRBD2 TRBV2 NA CASCTSGSSTDTQYF TGTGCCAGCTGCACTAGCGGGAGTTCCACAGATACGCAGTATTTT
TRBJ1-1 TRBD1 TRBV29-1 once CSVLGTDDTEAFF TGCAGCGTCCTCGGGACAGACGACACTGAAGCTTTCTTT
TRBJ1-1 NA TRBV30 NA CAWSRAVTNTEAFF TGTGCCTGGAGCCGGGCGGTAACGAACACTGAAGCTTTCTTT
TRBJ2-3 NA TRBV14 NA CASSQDFGDGTQYF TGTGCCAGCAGCCAAGACTTCGGCGATGGTACGCAGTATTTT
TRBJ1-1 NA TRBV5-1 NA CASSLNASPTEAFF TGCGCCAGCAGCTTGAACGCATCCCCCACTGAAGCTTTCTTT
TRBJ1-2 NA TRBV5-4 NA CASSLDVYGYTF TGTGCCAGCAGCTTGGATGTTTATGGCTACACCTTC
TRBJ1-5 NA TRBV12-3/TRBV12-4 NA CASCAGASNQPQHF TGTGCCAGCTGCGCAGGGGCGAGCAATCAGCCCCAGCATTTT
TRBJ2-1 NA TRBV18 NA CASSPQDTGNEQFF TGTGCCAGCTCACCTCAAGACACCGGCAATGAGCAGTTCTTC
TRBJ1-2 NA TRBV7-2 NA CATKGRHPRYGYTF TGTGCCACCAAGGGACGCCATCCACGCTATGGCTACACCTTC
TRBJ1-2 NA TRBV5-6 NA CASSPWLGNYGYTF TGTGCCAGCAGCCCTTGGCTGGGGAACTATGGCTACACCTTC